Sequencing of this T cell receptor beta chain was carried out in a study of response to subunit inactivated influenza vaccine. A single record per CDR3 protein comes from TCRdb applying MiXCR to the RT-PCR reads. The table shows roughly 710,000 distinct CDR3 sequences, with 14% occurring only once. The CDR3 loop spans 17 amino acids. Germline V gene lookup returns CDR1 MNHEY and CDR2 SVGEGT. V gave up 6 bases and J gave up 3 bases, with 21 bases separating them. This chain connects TRBV6-2 or TRBV6-3 to TRBJ1-5, with D possibly being TRBD1 (6 bases). The sequences come from PBMCs from blood, collected roughly 2 weeks before vaccination. The TCR comes from a man aged 50-59 years who received an inactivated influenza vaccine. Here the CDR3 DNA reads TGTGCCAGCAGCCTTGTTAGACAGGCGCAGTACAATCAGCCCCAGCATTTT. It translates to CASSLVRQAQYNQPQHF.